This TCR beta chain came from a study of tumor-infiltrating lymphocytes in primary liver carcinoma. General study findings and limits: Lesser overlap characterized tumor-adjacent and tumor-blood pairs relative to tumor region pairs.

The input was 450 to 550 ng total RNA; TCR beta cDNA was made from it with a constant-region primer. Investigators got TCR beta libraries out of three nested multiplex PCR rounds, done with slightly modified ARM-PCR. Both of the initial two PCR rounds ran for approximately 11 cycles and employed TRBV1-TRBV30 forward primers alongside a C-beta reverse primer. MiXCR, applied by TCRdb to the multiplex PCR reads, yields one record per CDR3 protein. The sample lists approximately 80,000 distinct CDR3 sequences, roughly 72% seen once, with 26% in the top ten. Between roughly 17 and 31 mg of unsorted bulk tissue served as the source from which RNA and DNA were co-extracted. Points on this clonotype: The antigen is not known. An end of the junction does not agree with germline; a read error may underlie this.

Germline V CDR1 and CDR2: WSHSY, SAAADI. The length of the CDR3 is 15 residues. The receptor comes from a man in his forties with primary liver carcinoma and hepatitis B virus infection. The sequenced material came from tumor-adjacent normal liver tissue. This rearrangement joins TRBV10-2 to TRBJ2-2, with D possibly TRBD1 on 6 matching bases. The CDR3 region is CASSTTGSNTGELFF. In DNA, the CDR3 is TGTGCCAGCAGTACCACAGGGTCGAACACCGGGGAGCTGTTTTTT.